This TCR beta chain was recorded in a study of shared clonotypes between healthy human individuals. A word on this clone: Its antigen is not known.

Naive CD8 cells lacked CD45RO, underwent positive selection for CCR7 and left out terminally differentiated effector memory CD45RA+ cells. TCRdb keeps only in-frame clones here, not all; method: immunoSEQ multiplex PCR. The profile shows millions of clones, about 93% of them singletons. General study results and limits: Estimated richness values were generally larger in naive subsets than in memory subsets.

With 3 bases clipped from V and 7 bases from J, the junction kept 7 bases outside the gene matches. This CDR3 region has 15 residues. Germline V gene lookup returns CDR1 MNHEY and CDR2 SVGAGI. The J gene is TRBJ2-1, the V gene TRBV6-5, with 9 nucleotides matching TRBD2. Sequencing was done on a sample of naive CD8+ T cells from PBMCs. The receptor's source is a man between 18 and 29 years old in good health. Some clones in this sample may be carry-over from other donors' samples. CDR3 nucleotides: TGTGCCAGCAGTTATGGGGCTAGCGGGATAAATGAGCAGTTCTTC. It yields the protein CASSYGASGINEQFF.